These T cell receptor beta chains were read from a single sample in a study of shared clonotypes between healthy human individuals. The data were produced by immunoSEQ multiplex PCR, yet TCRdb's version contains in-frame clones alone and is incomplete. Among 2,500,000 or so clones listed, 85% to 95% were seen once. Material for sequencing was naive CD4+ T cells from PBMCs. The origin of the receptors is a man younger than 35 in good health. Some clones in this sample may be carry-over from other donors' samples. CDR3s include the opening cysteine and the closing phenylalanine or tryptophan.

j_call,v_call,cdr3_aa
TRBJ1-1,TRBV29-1,CSVQRTKAFF
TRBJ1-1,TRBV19,CASSIGGGGAEAFF
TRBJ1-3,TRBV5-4,CASSSGQGASGNTIYF
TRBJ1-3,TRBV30,CAWSAQPISGNTIYF
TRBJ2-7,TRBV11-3,CASSIGTYREQYF
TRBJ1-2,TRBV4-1,CASSPRMDRPNYGYTF
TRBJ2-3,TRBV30,CAWSVGLAASTDTQYF
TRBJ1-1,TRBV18,CASSSGLNTEAFF
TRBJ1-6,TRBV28,CASSLSGASYNSPLHF
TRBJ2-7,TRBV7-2,CASSLGVGQGYEQYF
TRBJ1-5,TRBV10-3,CAIRDRDPLDQPQHF
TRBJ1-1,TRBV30,CARGQGTTEAFF
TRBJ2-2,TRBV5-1,CASSAGTSGVTGELFF
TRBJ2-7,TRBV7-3,CASSPHPTGGPYEQYF
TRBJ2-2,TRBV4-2,CASSRQRSDTGELFF
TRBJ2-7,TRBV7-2,CASSLIRGFSYEQYF
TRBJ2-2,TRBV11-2,CASRQMIGRTGELFF
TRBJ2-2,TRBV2,CASSGRRLGTGELFF
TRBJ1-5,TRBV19,CASTRQGVRPQHF
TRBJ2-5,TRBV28,CASSGTSGRRETQYF
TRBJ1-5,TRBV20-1,CSATVDQPQHF
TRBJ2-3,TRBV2,CASSEDTQYF
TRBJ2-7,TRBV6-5,CASSYLGQRAEQYF
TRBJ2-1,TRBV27,CASTRDRGPGEQFF
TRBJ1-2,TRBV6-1,CASSDPLGTGEHYGYTF
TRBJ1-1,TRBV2,CASSARMNTEAFF
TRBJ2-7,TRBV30,CAWSRGYEQYF
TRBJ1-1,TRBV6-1,CASSEPGTPEAFF
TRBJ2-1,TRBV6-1,CASSEASGGEQFF
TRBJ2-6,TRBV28,CASSPGQTSGANVLTF
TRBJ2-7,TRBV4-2,CASSQDSREGSLEQYF
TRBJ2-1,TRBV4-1,CASSLVGLAEVNEQFF
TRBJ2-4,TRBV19,CASSPQGRAKNIQYF
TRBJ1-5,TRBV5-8,CASSSGARGYSNQPQHF
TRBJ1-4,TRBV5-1,CASTSGGTADEKLFF
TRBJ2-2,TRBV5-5,CASSLSQGAGELFF
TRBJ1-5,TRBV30,CAQGDSNQPQHF
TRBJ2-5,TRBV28,CASSPGPDRETQYF
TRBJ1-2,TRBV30,CASTGIDGYTF
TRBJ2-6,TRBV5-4,CASSLGTRSSGANVLTF
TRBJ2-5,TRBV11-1,CASSLITSGKETQYF
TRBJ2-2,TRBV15,CATSRDRTGVRTGELFF